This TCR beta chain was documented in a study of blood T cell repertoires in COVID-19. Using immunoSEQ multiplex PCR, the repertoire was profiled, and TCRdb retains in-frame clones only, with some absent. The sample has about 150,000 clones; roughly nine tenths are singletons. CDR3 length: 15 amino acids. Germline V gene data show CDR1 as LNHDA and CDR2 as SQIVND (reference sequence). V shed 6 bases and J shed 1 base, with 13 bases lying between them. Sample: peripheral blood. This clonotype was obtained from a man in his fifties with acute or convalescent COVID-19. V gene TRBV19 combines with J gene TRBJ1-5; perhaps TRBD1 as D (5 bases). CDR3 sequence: CASSGTGGSNQPQHF. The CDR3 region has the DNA TGTGCCAGTAGCGGCACGGGGGGGAGCAATCAGCCCCAGCATTTT.